The 24 T cell receptor beta chains below were found in one sample sequenced in a study of Tregs in tolerant kidney transplant recipients (dated by TCRdb to about 2019). Library preparation employed the immunoSEQ multiplex PCR assay. TCRdb holds this immuneACCESS table with in-frame rearrangements only. Some clones are missing; in checked studies, unresolved V genes explain under half, and the rest has no known cause. The sample includes over 50,000 clones, with around four fifths observed a single time. The ten largest make up less than 5.5% of the sample. Sample: CD4+ T cells from blood. Every receptor here comes from a human donor in good health.

The chain carries TRBV30 and TRBJ1-6; 8 bases align to TRBD1. The ends lost 0 bases at V and 9 bases at J; junction bases unmatched: 7. The CDR3 has 15 residues. Germline V gives CDR1 GTSNPN, CDR2 SVGIG (reference sequence). In DNA, the CDR3 is TGTGCCTGGAGTGTACTCGGACAGGGAGGTTCACCCCTCCACTTT. Its protein product is CAWSVLGQGGSPLHF.

The J gene is TRBJ2-3, the V gene TRBV6-6; D remains ambiguous. This CDR3 comprises 13 residues. The germline V gene has CDR1 MNHNY and CDR2 SVGAGI (reference sequence). Trimming removed 6 bases at V and 1 base at J, with 8 bases between. The CDR3 DNA reads TGTGCCAGCAGCGATCCTGGCACAGATACGCAGTATTTT. It codes for CASSDPGTDTQYF.

The chain recombines TRBV2 with TRBJ2-3, with a weak D call TRBD2 (5 bases). The CDR3 covers 11 residues. Germline CDR1 and CDR2: SNHLY and FYNNEI. Deletions cut 5 bases from V and 14 bases from J, with 14 bases between. The CDR3 here is CASSPKEAGYF. CDR3 coding DNA: TGTGCCAGCAGTCCAAAGGAGGCGGGGTATTTT.

This CDR3 reads CASSPGRIYGYTF. CDR3 DNA: TGTGCCAGCAGTCCCGGACGGATCTATGGCTACACCTTC. The gene calls are TRBV28 and TRBJ1-2; D uncertain. V lost 5 bases, J lost 4 bases, and 11 bases lay in between. The germline CDR1 and CDR2 sequences are MDHEN and SYDVKM. This CDR3 has 13 residues.

This sequence joins TRBV29-1 and TRBJ2-6, with D uncertain. Trimming removed 6 bases at V and 0 bases at J, with 15 bases between. The CDR3 consists of 16 residues. Germline CDR1 reads SQVTM; CDR2 reads ANQGSEA. For the CDR3, the DNA is TGCAGCGTGCTAGGTCCTTCTCTCTCTGGGGCCAACGTCCTGACTTTC. It translates to CSVLGPSLSGANVLTF.

This clone came up once. This rearrangement joins TRBV5-4 to TRBJ2-3, with 10 bases identical to TRBD1. Trimming took 0 bases from V and 5 from J; bases not matched to a gene: 3. The CDR3 runs 15 residues. Germline V gene lookup returns CDR1 SGHNT and CDR2 YYREEE (reference sequence). This CDR3 is CASSLGQGALDTQYF. In DNA form, the CDR3 reads TGTGCCAGCAGCTTGGGACAGGGGGCCTTAGATACGCAGTATTTT.

The CDR3 protein is CASSYFSNSPLHF. The DNA of the CDR3 is TGTGCCAGCAGTTACTTCAGTAATTCACCCCTCCACTTT. This sequence joins TRBV6-6 and TRBJ1-6; D call uncertain. In germline, CDR1 is MNHNY, CDR2 SVGAGI (reference sequence). Trimming removed 1 base from V and 6 bases from J, with 4 bases in between. The CDR3 loop spans 13 amino acids.

The rearrangement uses TRBV7-2 and TRBJ2-7; D is uncertain. Trimming left V 0 bases short and J 2 bases short, with 17 bases between. From germline, CDR1 is SGHTA and CDR2 FQGNSA. The CDR3 extends over 17 amino acids. Here the CDR3 reads CASSLALSRTQTYEQYF. As DNA, the CDR3 is TGTGCCAGCAGCTTAGCACTATCCCGGACCCAGACCTACGAGCAGTACTTC.

The chain has TRBV15 and TRBJ2-7, with 8 positions matching TRBD2. This CDR3 comprises 15 residues. With 1 base clipped from V and 6 bases from J, the junction kept 8 bases outside the gene matches. Germline loops: CDR1 LNHNV, CDR2 YYDKDF (reference sequence). In DNA, the CDR3 is TGTGCCACCAGCAGAGGACCAGCGGGAGCTGGCGAGCAGTACTTC. Its translation is CATSRGPAGAGEQYF.

The sample holds a few counts of this clone. This CDR3 is CATSRVLDNSPLHF. In DNA form, the CDR3 reads TGTGCCACCAGCAGAGTCCTAGATAATTCACCCCTCCACTTT. V and J are TRBV15 and TRBJ1-6; D unresolved. Deletions cut 1 base from V and 5 bases from J, with 6 bases between. CDR3 length: 14 residues. The germline CDR1 and CDR2 sequences are LNHNV and YYDKDF (reference sequence).

V usage is TRBV15 and J usage is TRBJ2-5, with 7 nucleotides matching TRBD2. This CDR3 contains 17 residues. Germline lookup yields CDR1 LNHNV and CDR2 YYDKDF (reference sequence). V lost 3 bases and J lost 2; bases outside the gene matches: 12. The CDR3 reads CATSRVTPAGAQETQYF. The CDR3 region has the DNA TGTGCCACCAGCAGGGTAACGCCGGCGGGAGCGCAAGAGACCCAGTACTTC.

The chain has TRBV4-1 and TRBJ2-3; D may be TRBD2 (5 bases). CDR3 length equals 18 residues. V dropped 4 bases and J dropped 8 bases, with 28 bases sitting between them. The V gene's germline CDR1 is MGHRA and CDR2 YSYEKL. The CDR3 coding sequence is TGCGCCAGCAGCCCCGGTGGTCCCTCCTTCCCCCCGAGGGCTACGCAGTATTTT. This translates into CASSPGGPSFPPRATQYF.

This rearrangement joins TRBV29-1 to TRBJ2-7, with 12 bases fitting TRBD1. Germline values: CDR1 SQVTM, CDR2 ANQGSEA. V trimming: 4 bases; J trimming: 4 bases; junction bases outside the gene matches: 8. This CDR3 contains 15 residues. The DNA of the CDR3 is TGCAGCGTTGGGGTCCCGGGACAGGGGGCTTACGAGCAGTACTTC. Translation: CSVGVPGQGAYEQYF.

V usage is TRBV7-2 and J usage is TRBJ2-1; D is ambiguous. Per germline, CDR1 SGHTA and CDR2 FQGNSA. This CDR3 is built from 12 residues. Trimming removed 5 bases from V and 7 bases from J, with 9 bases in between. CDR3 in amino acids: CASSPGRNEQFF. The CDR3 bases are TGTGCCAGCAGCCCCGGAAGGAATGAGCAGTTCTTC. The full variable domain, its missing parts supplied by reference TRBV7-2 and TRBJ2-1, is GAGVSQSPSNKVTEKGKDVELRCDPISGHTALYWYRQSLGQGLEFLIYFQGNSAPDKSGLPSDRFSAERTGGSVSTLTIQRTQQEDSAVYLCASSPGRNEQFFGPGTRLTVL.

CDR3 loop: CASSYRLGNTEAFF. The CDR3 DNA sequence: TGTGCCAGCAGTTACCGTCTGGGCAACACTGAAGCTTTCTTT. This chain uses TRBV6-5 with TRBJ1-1; D gene uncertain. The length of the CDR3 is 14 residues. V was cut by 2 bases and J by 2 bases, with 9 bases left in between. CDR1 MNHEY and CDR2 SVGAGI come from the germline V gene.

This clone showed up just a few times. V is TRBV9 and J is TRBJ2-7; TRBD2 might be the D (6 bases). Germline V gives CDR1 SGDLS, CDR2 YYNGEE. Trimming cost V 3 bases and J 2 bases, with 12 bases left between them. This CDR3 is 14 amino acids long. This CDR3 is CASSESGSAYEQYF. The CDR3 DNA reads as TGTGCCAGCAGCGAGAGCGGGTCCGCCTACGAGCAGTACTTC.

This clone occurred once. CDR3 region: CATLRSTDLNTEAFF. The CDR3 nucleotides are TGTGCCACCTTACGGTCCACGGACCTGAACACTGAAGCTTTCTTT. The chain combines TRBV19 with TRBJ1-1; D call uncertain. CDR3 length: 15 residues. Germline V CDR1 and CDR2: LNHDA, SQIVND (reference sequence). Trimming took 10 bases from V and 0 from J, leaving 18 bases between them. Together with reference TRBV19 and TRBJ1-1, the CDR3 gives the full variable domain: DGGITQSPKYLFRKEGQNVTLSCEQNLNHDAMYWYRQDPGQGLRLIYYSQIVNDFQKGDIAEGYSVSREKKESFPLTVTSAQKNPTAFYLCATLRSTDLNTEAFFGQGTRLTVV.

The V call is TRBV4-1, the J call TRBJ2-3; 9 nucleotides match TRBD1. Per germline, CDR1 MGHRA and CDR2 YSYEKL. CDR3 length: 15 residues. V lost 4 bases and J lost 2; bases outside the gene matches: 4. CDR3 in DNA: TGCGCCAGCAGCCTTCGACAGGGGGACACAGATACGCAGTATTTT. Translating gives CASSLRQGDTDTQYF.

The V call is TRBV7-2, the J call TRBJ1-1; TRBD1 matches at 8 bases. CDR1 and CDR2 (germline): SGHTA, FQGNSA. The CDR3 covers 13 residues. V shed 5 bases, J shed 3 bases, and the junction held 2 bases outside the gene matches. CDR3 sequence (DNA): TGTGCCAGCAGCCCACAGGGGGACACTGAAGCTTTCTTT. This codes for CASSPQGDTEAFF.

The V and J genes are TRBV5-8 and TRBJ2-7, with D unresolved. Germline CDR1 is SGHTS and CDR2 is YDEGEE. This CDR3 is 11 amino acids long. V lost 4 bases, J lost 5 bases, and 7 bases lay in between. The CDR3 nucleotides are TGTGCCAGCAGCCCCGTCCACGAGCAGTACTTC. The encoded protein is CASSPVHEQYF.

This rearrangement joins TRBV30 to TRBJ2-5; unclear D gene. There are 13 residues in the CDR3. Trimming stripped 0 bases from V and 3 bases from J, with 8 bases between. Germline lookup yields CDR1 GTSNPN and CDR2 SVGIG (reference sequence). CDR3 nucleotide sequence: TGTGCCTGGAGTGTAGGCCAGAAAGAGACCCAGTACTTC. Its protein is CAWSVGQKETQYF.

Regarding this clone: Other nucleotide sequences in the sample specify the same CDR3. This sequence joins TRBV4-3 and TRBJ2-1; possible D gene TRBD2, 6 bases. Between the trimmed V and J ends, which lost 4 bases and 3 bases, there was a span of 7 bases. Germline CDR1 reads LGHNA; CDR2 reads YSLEER. The length of the CDR3 is 13 residues. The CDR3 DNA follows: TGCGCCAGCAGCCGGGACTTCTACAATGAGCAGTTCTTC. Amino acid sequence: CASSRDFYNEQFF.

The J gene is TRBJ2-7, the V gene TRBV6-1; TRBD1 agrees at 7 bases. The germline V gene has CDR1 MNHNS and CDR2 SASEGT. This CDR3 region has 15 residues. V trimming: 7 bases; J trimming: 5 bases; junction bases outside the gene matches: 14. The CDR3 here is CASTERGQVSDEQYF. CDR3 sequence (DNA): TGTGCCAGCACCGAAAGGGGGCAGGTCAGCGACGAGCAGTACTTC.

The J gene is TRBJ1-2, the V gene TRBV4-1, with 7 bases aligning to TRBD1. Germline V lookup: CDR1 MGHRA, CDR2 YSYEKL. V trimming: 5 bases; J trimming: 8 bases; junction bases outside the gene matches: 8. The CDR3 contains 13 residues. CDR3 DNA: TGCGCCAGCAGCGTCAGGGGGGCTAGGGGCTACACCTTC. Translated, it gives CASSVRGARGYTF.